One TCR beta chain is described in this entry. The data derive from a study of blood T cell repertoires in COVID-19. About the study: Samples taken during acute and convalescent COVID-19 were collected in the United States, Italy and Spain. Nucleic acid was either cDNA or gDNA, and it came from T cells, B-cell-depleted T cells, or PBMCs.

V was clipped by 2 bases and J by 1 base; unmatched bases: 2. The CDR3 totals 15 residues. The germline CDR1 and CDR2 sequences are SEHNR and FQNEAQ (reference sequence). Methods used by the authors: The authors estimated nucleated cell counts from reference gene primer amplification. Using immunoSEQ multiplex PCR, the repertoire was profiled, and TCRdb retains in-frame clones only, with some absent. V and J calls and clone size come straight from that table; D and trimming were deduced from the DNA. The table has some 400,000 clones, roughly 86% seen once. This chain uses TRBV7-9 with TRBJ1-5; 7 positions match TRBD1. This TCR came from a human donor in a cohort sampled during active COVID-19. The sample consisted of peripheral blood. The CDR3 bases are TGTGCCAGCAGCTTAACACAGGGGAGCAATCAGCCCCAGCATTTT. Its translation is CASSLTQGSNQPQHF.